These T cell receptor beta chains were read from a single sample in a study of Ad26.COV2.S vaccination and SARS-CoV-2 variants. The method was immunoSEQ multiplex PCR; TCRdb's version includes in-frame clones alone and lacks a portion of them. The table records 330,000 or so clones, 85% to 90% of them present only once. Here the sequenced sample was peripheral blood, taken in a trial of Ad26.COV2.S vaccine versus placebo. These receptors all come from a person between 18 and 59 years old who received the Ad26.COV2.S COVID-19 vaccine or a placebo. Both conserved end residues are part of each CDR3. The D gene is left open where the match is weak. Clone size is stated in some rows and not others, as once, few, many or a class when expanded.

d_call j_call clone_size v_call cdr3_nt cdr3_aa
TRBD1 TRBJ1-1 . TRBV6-6 TGTGCCAGCAGGAATTTCCGGGACAGGGGTGACACTGAAGCTTTCTTT CASRNFRDRGDTEAFF
. TRBJ1-2 . TRBV10-3 TGTGCCGGCGCCTCCCGGGGCGGTAAGCATGGCTACACCTTC CAGASRGGKHGYTF
. TRBJ2-3 . TRBV3-1/TRBV3-2 TGTGCCAGCAGCCCAGGGGTTGGCACAGATACGCAGTATTTT CASSPGVGTDTQYF
. TRBJ2-7 . TRBV7-6 TGTGCCAGCAGCTCTCGCACCCGGGCGAACTCCTACGAGCAGTACTTC CASSSRTRANSYEQYF
TRBD2 TRBJ2-1 few TRBV19 TGTGCCAGTAGTGGCTACGGGGGGGGCGGTAATGAGCAGTTCTTC CASSGYGGGGNEQFF
TRBD1 TRBJ2-3 . TRBV5-1 TGCGCCAGCACTCCGGGACAGGGTATTACAGATACGCAGTATTTT CASTPGQGITDTQYF
TRBD1 TRBJ2-7 few TRBV7-9 TGTGCCAGCACCCCCGGGACAGGGGGCCCCAGCTCCTACGAGCAGTACTTC CASTPGTGGPSSYEQYF
TRBD2 TRBJ2-5 . TRBV7-8 TGTGCCAGCAGCCCAGCTCGGGGGGGAGTAGAGACCCAGTACTTC CASSPARGGVETQYF
. TRBJ1-3 . TRBV29-1 TGCAGCGTTGAAGCGGCCGGAGGGGATGGAAACACCATATATTTT CSVEAAGGDGNTIYF
. TRBJ1-3 . TRBV5-6 TGTGCCAGCAGCTTAGCTCTACCCGACCCTGGAAACACCATATATTTT CASSLALPDPGNTIYF
. TRBJ1-1 . TRBV28 TGTGCCAGCAGTTTACTGGTGATTCTCGGGAGACTAAACACTGAAGCTTTCTTT CASSLLVILGRLNTEAFF
. TRBJ2-1 once TRBV2 TGTGCCAGCAGTGAGCGGACTACCGGCACATACAATGAGCAGTTCTTC CASSERTTGTYNEQFF
. TRBJ2-1 few TRBV5-5 TGTGCCAGCAGCTTGATGATACTAGTAGAGGGTGAGCAGTTCTTC CASSLMILVEGEQFF
TRBD2 TRBJ2-1 . TRBV6-2/TRBV6-3 TGTGCCAGCAGTTACTCCAATTACGGGGGGACTAGCTATGATGAGCAGTTCTTC CASSYSNYGGTSYDEQFF
TRBD1 TRBJ1-1 . TRBV5-1 TGCGCCAGCCGGGGCGGGACAGGGGTCGCTGAAGCTTTCTTT CASRGGTGVAEAFF
. TRBJ2-1 . TRBV3-1/TRBV3-2 TGTGCCAGCAGCAAAGGGACTGCCTCCTACAATGAGCAGTTCTTC CASSKGTASYNEQFF
. TRBJ2-7 few TRBV6-2/TRBV6-3 TGTGCCAGCAGCATCCCGGGTCCTTCAACCTACGAGCAGTACTTC CASSIPGPSTYEQYF
. TRBJ2-1 . TRBV6-2/TRBV6-3 TGTGCCAGCAGTTACCCAGCCGGGACGGGGGAGTTCTTC CASSYPAGTGEFF
TRBD2 TRBJ2-5 . TRBV14 TGTGCCAGCAGCCGACTAGCGGGAGTACAAGAGACCCAGTACTTC CASSRLAGVQETQYF
TRBD2 TRBJ2-1 . TRBV5-6 TGTGCCAGCAGCTTGGATTTGGGCGGGGGGGCACTTTCTAGTGAGCAGTTCTTC CASSLDLGGGALSSEQFF
TRBD1 TRBJ1-4 . TRBV19 TGTGCCAGTACGAAACAGGGGGCGGTTTCTAATGAAAAACTGTTTTTT CASTKQGAVSNEKLFF
. TRBJ1-5 many TRBV7-9 TGTGCCAGCAGTCCCGGCACGGCCGCCCAGCATTTT CASSPGTAAQHF
TRBD2 TRBJ2-1 . TRBV6-1 TGTGCCAGCAGTGGACTAGCGGGAGGGCCCCCCAATGAGCAGTTCTTC CASSGLAGGPPNEQFF
TRBD1 TRBJ1-4 . TRBV29-1 TGCAGCGTTGACGGGACAGGTCCCTCTCAACTGTTTTTT CSVDGTGPSQLFF
. TRBJ2-3 . TRBV14 TGTGCCAGCAGCCAGGATGACAGCCGCACAGATACGCAGTATTTT CASSQDDSRTDTQYF
. TRBJ1-5 . TRBV2 TGTGCCAGCAGTAGGGAAAACAATCAGCCCCAGCATTTT CASSRENNQPQHF
. TRBJ1-4 . TRBV3-1/TRBV3-2 TGTGCCAGCAGCCAGGGACGGGGAAAACTGTTTTTT CASSQGRGKLFF